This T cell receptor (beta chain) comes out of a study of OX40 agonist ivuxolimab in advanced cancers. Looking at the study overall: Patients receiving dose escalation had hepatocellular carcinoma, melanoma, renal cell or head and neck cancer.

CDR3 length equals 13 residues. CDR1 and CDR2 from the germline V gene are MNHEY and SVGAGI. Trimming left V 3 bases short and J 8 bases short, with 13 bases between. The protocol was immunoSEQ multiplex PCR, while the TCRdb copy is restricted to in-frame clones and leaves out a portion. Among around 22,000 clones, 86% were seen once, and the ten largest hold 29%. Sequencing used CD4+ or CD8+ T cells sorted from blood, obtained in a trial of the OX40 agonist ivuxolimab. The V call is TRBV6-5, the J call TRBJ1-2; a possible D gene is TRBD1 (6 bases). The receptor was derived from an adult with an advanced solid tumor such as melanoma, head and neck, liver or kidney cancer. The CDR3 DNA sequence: TGTGCCAGCAGTTATTCTACAGGGAGCGGCTACACCTTC. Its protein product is CASSYSTGSGYTF.